This TCR beta chain was profiled in a study of blood T cell repertoires in COVID-19. Overall study context: Samples representing acute and convalescent COVID-19 were sourced from the United States, Italy and Spain. T cells, B-cell-depleted T cells, or PBMCs provided the cDNA or gDNA that served as material.

Authors' data handling: Amplified reference gene primers provided the basis for estimating nucleated cell counts. The data were produced by immunoSEQ multiplex PCR, yet TCRdb's version contains in-frame clones alone and is incomplete. Clone size and V and J calls were adopted from that table, with D and trimming inferred from the DNA. The sample records around 110,000 clones, roughly 86% being singletons. This CDR3 region has 13 residues. Germline V gene lookup returns CDR1 LNHDA and CDR2 SQIVND (reference sequence). Trimming cost V 3 bases and J 3 bases, with 8 bases left between them. The chain is built from TRBV19 and TRBJ1-1; D uncertain. The specimen was peripheral blood. This sequence originates from a middle-aged man with acute or convalescent COVID-19. This chain's CDR3 is CASSITADTEAFF. The CDR3 DNA is TGTGCCAGTAGTATTACGGCGGACACTGAAGCTTTCTTT.